These 25 T cell receptor beta chains were all obtained from the same sample, sequenced in a study of vaccination effects on CD4 cells after COVID-19. ViraFEST used viral peptide pools to expand antigen-specific CD4+ T cells before sequencing. The culture ran for nine to eleven days, and then CD4+ T cells were isolated. Their antigens remain unidentified. Produced via immunoSEQ multiplex PCR; TCRdb's table is partial and in-frame only. This sample has 50,000 or so clones, with roughly 80% found just once. The source material was CD4+ T cells from PBMCs cultured with HCoV-229E spike peptides, sampled before COVID-19 vaccination. The receptors were gathered from a human donor who received a COVID-19 vaccine.

This clone turned up a few times. V gene TRBV14 combines with J gene TRBJ2-2, with no clear D. This CDR3 region has 13 residues. Germline CDR1 SGHDN, CDR2 FVKESK. V gave up 2 bases and J gave up 5 bases, with 6 bases separating them. The CDR3 loop reads CASSQFRTGELFF. CDR3 nucleotides: TGTGCCAGCAGCCAATTTAGGACCGGGGAGCTGTTTTTT.

The gene calls are TRBV5-1 and TRBJ2-6, with TRBD1 identical over 7 bases. The CDR3 runs 16 residues. V shed 4 bases and J 4 bases; nucleotides not matched to a gene: 8. Germline CDR1 and CDR2: SGHRS and YFSETQ. CDR3 DNA sequence: TGCGCCAGCAGCCCAACAGGGGTTGGAGGGGCCAACGTCCTGACTTTC. It yields the protein CASSPTGVGGANVLTF.

The chain is built from TRBV6-5 and TRBJ2-7, with TRBD1 matching over 8 bases. The CDR3 covers 14 residues. After removal of 5 bases from V and 2 bases from J, the junction contained 5 bases not matched to a gene. Germline-derived CDR1 and CDR2 are MNHEY and SVGAGI. CDR3 nucleotides: TGTGCCAGCAGTACTTTCAGGGGGCCCTACGAGCAGTACGTC. Amino acid sequence: CASSTFRGPYEQYV.

V usage is TRBV11-2 and J usage is TRBJ2-1; TRBD2 matches 12 bases. The CDR3 runs to 18 residues. Germline lookup yields CDR1 SGHAT and CDR2 FQNNGV. V shed 2 bases and J 4 bases; nucleotides not matched to a gene: 9. CDR3 in DNA: TGTGCCAGCAGCTTATTTCCTGGGCTAGCGGGGGGGTACAATGAGCAGTTCTTC. It encodes CASSLFPGLAGGYNEQFF.

This chain links TRBV5-1 with TRBJ2-3; D is uncertain. V lost 2 bases and J lost 5, with 15 bases in between. CDR3 length equals 15 residues. Germline CDR1 SGHRS, CDR2 YFSETQ. The CDR3 bases are TGCGCCAGCAGCTTTAACTCAGCGACGGGAGATACGCAGTATTTT. It translates to CASSFNSATGDTQYF.

The CDR3 DNA reads TGCGCCAGCACCCAAGGCACTTACAATGAGCAGTTCTTC. As protein: CASTQGTYNEQFF. The V and J genes are TRBV5-1 and TRBJ2-1; no clear D. CDR1 SGHRS and CDR2 YFSETQ come from the germline V gene. The length of the CDR3 is 13 residues. Trimming pared 6 bases from V and 4 bases from J, leaving 11 bases between.

J is TRBJ2-3 and V is TRBV19, with 13 bases aligning to TRBD2. The CDR3 has 19 amino acids. Trimming removed 5 bases from V and 1 base from J; junction bases left unmatched: 12. Germline V gene data show CDR1 as LNHDA and CDR2 as SQIVND (reference sequence). The CDR3 is CASSSRPGLAGSGTDTQYF. Here the CDR3 DNA reads TGTGCCAGTAGTTCCAGACCGGGACTAGCGGGGTCGGGCACAGATACGCAGTATTTT.

V is TRBV10-2 and J is TRBJ1-5, with 8 bases that match TRBD1. This CDR3 region has 14 residues. Germline values: CDR1 WSHSY, CDR2 SAAADI. V lost 6 bases, J lost 5 bases, and 6 bases stayed unmatched. The CDR3 sequence: CASSPTGVDQPQHF. The CDR3, as DNA: TGCGCCAGCAGCCCGACAGGGGTAGATCAGCCCCAGCATTTT.

This clone showed up just a few times. V usage is TRBV19 and J usage is TRBJ2-2; D not resolved. V lost 3 bases, J lost 0 bases, and 11 bases lay in between. Germline V CDR1 and CDR2: LNHDA, SQIVND (reference sequence). The CDR3 spans 16 residues. The CDR3 sequence is CASSIRVGSNTGELFF. CDR3 coding DNA: TGTGCCAGTAGTATTAGGGTGGGGTCGAACACCGGGGAGCTGTTTTTT.

The chain employs TRBV21-1 and TRBJ2-7; TRBD1 reflects the table's D call only, with no check against the DNA. TRBV21-1 is given as a pseudogene. The CDR3 runs to 19 residues. CDR3 amino acids: CASSPQQGATSSTSYEQYV. The CDR3 bases are TGTGCCAGCAGCCCCCAACAGGGGGCGACGAGTAGTACGTCCTACGAGCAGTACGTC.

V usage is TRBV20-1 and J usage is TRBJ1-3; unclear D gene. V lost 3 bases and J lost 8, with 11 bases in between. Germline CDR1 and CDR2: DFQATT and SNEGSKA (reference sequence). The CDR3 sequence is 12 residues long. The CDR3 sequence: CSASGRGDTIYF. Here the CDR3 DNA reads TGCAGTGCTAGTGGGCGGGGTGACACCATATATTTT.

There are a few counts of this clone. The V and J genes are TRBV18 and TRBJ2-4, with D perhaps matching TRBD1 (5 bases). CDR3 size: 14 residues. The germline V and J ends were trimmed by 2 bases and 4 bases, with 9 bases remaining between them. Germline V gives CDR1 KGHSH, CDR2 LQKENI. CDR3 sequence: CASSPSGAKNIQYF. CDR3 bases: TGTGCCAGCTCACCAAGTGGGGCAAAAAACATTCAGTACTTC.

The rearrangement uses TRBV24-1 and TRBJ2-2, with TRBD2 matching over 7 bases. Trimming took 2 bases from V and 1 from J; bases not matched to a gene: 3. CDR3 size: 16 residues. The germline CDR1 and CDR2 sequences are KGHDR and SFDVKD. CDR3 coding DNA: TGTGCCACCAGTGATTCCCGGGGGGAGAACACCGGGGAGCTGTTTTTT. Translation: CATSDSRGENTGELFF.

This chain connects TRBV6-5 to TRBJ2-3; 8 bases fit TRBD2. CDR1 is MNHEY, CDR2 SVGAGI, per germline. J was trimmed by 3 bases and V by 4 bases; bases with no gene match: 6. The CDR3 loop spans 15 amino acids. CDR3 sequence (DNA): TGTGCCAGCAGTTTTTTAGCGGGGAGTACAGATACGCAGTATTTT. Translation gives CASSFLAGSTDTQYF.

The chain joins TRBV7-2 to TRBJ1-6; D not resolved. Trimming pared 5 bases from V and 10 bases from J, leaving 15 bases between. From germline, CDR1 is SGHTA and CDR2 FQGNSA. The CDR3 length is 14 residues. The CDR3 sequence: CASSPRGEYSPLHF. The CDR3 region has the DNA TGTGCCAGCAGCCCCCGGGGAGAGTACTCACCCCTCCACTTT.

This chain connects TRBV6-6 to TRBJ2-2; TRBD2 aligns across 10 bases. Germline values: CDR1 MNHNY, CDR2 SVGAGI (reference sequence). The CDR3 extends over 15 amino acids. Germline trimming cut 10 bases from V and 0 bases from J; bases unmatched to any gene: 5. The CDR3 is CATLSGGANTGELFF. The CDR3 DNA sequence: TGTGCCACCCTGAGCGGGGGGGCGAACACCGGGGAGCTGTTTTTT.

This chain joins TRBV19 and TRBJ2-1, with TRBD1 matching 10 bases. Germline CDR1 LNHDA, CDR2 SQIVND (reference sequence). The trim removed 6 bases at V and 8 bases at J, leaving 7 bases unmatched. The CDR3 loop spans 14 amino acids. CDR3 loop: CASRVGQGRDEQFF. CDR3 nucleotides: TGTGCCAGTAGGGTGGGACAGGGGAGGGATGAGCAGTTCTTC.

The genes are TRBV19 and TRBJ2-1; TRBD2 matches at 11 bases. In germline, CDR1 is LNHDA, CDR2 SQIVND (reference sequence). Losses at the gene ends were 5 bases for V and 2 bases for J; bases not matched to a gene: 14. This CDR3 region has 19 residues. In DNA form, the CDR3 reads TGTGCCAGTAGTCTGGGACTAGCGGCCTTTAATCACACCTACAATGAGCAGTTCTTC. Amino acid sequence: CASSLGLAAFNHTYNEQFF. Complete variable domain (other parts from reference TRBV19 and TRBJ2-1): DGGITQSPKYLFRKEGQNVTLSCEQNLNHDAMYWYRQDPGQGLRLIYYSQIVNDFQKGDIAEGYSVSREKKESFPLTVTSAQKNPTAFYLCASSLGLAAFNHTYNEQFFGPGTRLTVL.

V usage is TRBV24-1 and J usage is TRBJ2-5; D is undetermined. V was trimmed by 4 bases and J by 5 bases, leaving 13 bases between them. Looked up from germline, CDR1 is KGHDR and CDR2 is SFDVKD. The CDR3 is made up of 14 amino acids. CDR3 in DNA: TGTGCCACCAGTGAATCGGCAGGAAGGGAGACCCAGTACTTC. As protein: CATSESAGRETQYF.

CDR3 in amino acids: CASNRDREAEQFF. The CDR3 bases are TGTGCCAGCAATAGGGACAGGGAGGCTGAGCAGTTCTTC. The V gene is TRBV6-5, the J gene TRBJ2-1; TRBD1 agrees at 9 bases. V was clipped by 7 bases and J by 9 bases; unmatched bases: 7. This CDR3 is built from 13 residues. CDR1 is MNHEY and CDR2 is SVGAGI in the germline V gene.

The J gene is TRBJ2-3, the V gene TRBV29-1; 9 bases agree with TRBD2. The CDR3 is made up of 14 amino acids. CDR1 and CDR2 (germline): SQVTM, ANQGSEA. J gave up 4 bases and V 2 bases, and 4 bases lay outside the gene matches. CDR3 region: CSVERSGGPDTQYF. The CDR3 region has the DNA TGCAGCGTTGAAAGGAGCGGGGGGCCAGATACGCAGTATTTT.

The CDR3 sequence is CASSLGRRGGPDTQYF. CDR3 DNA sequence: TGTGCCAGCAGCTTAGGTCGGCGGGGGGGCCCAGATACGCAGTATTTT. The J gene is TRBJ2-3, the V gene TRBV11-1, with TRBD2 identical over 9 bases. The CDR3 is made up of 16 amino acids. After removal of 1 base from V and 4 bases from J, the junction contained 6 bases not matched to a gene. The germline V gene has CDR1 SGHAT and CDR2 FQDESV (reference sequence).

The chain has TRBV5-1 and TRBJ2-5; D is uncertain. The CDR3 extends over 13 amino acids. Germline V gene lookup returns CDR1 SGHRS and CDR2 YFSETQ. Trimming took off 0 bases at V and 5 bases at J, with 8 bases between the two ends. As DNA, the CDR3 is TGCGCCAGCAGCTTGGGTCCTGTCGAGACCCAGTACTTC. Residues: CASSLGPVETQYF.

V gene TRBV21-1 combines with J gene TRBJ2-1; the table's D gene call, TRBD1, was not cross checked with the DNA. TRBV21-1 is marked as a pseudogene. The CDR3 consists of 15 residues. Here the CDR3 DNA reads TGTGCCAGCATTGGGGGACAGGGGAACTACAATGAGCAGTTCTTC. Its translation is CASIGGQGNYNEQFF.

The J gene is TRBJ2-5, the V gene TRBV6-6; either TRBD1 or TRBD2 may supply D (5 bases each). CDR1 is MNHNY and CDR2 is SVGAGI in the germline V gene (reference sequence). The CDR3 has 13 residues. The V and J ends lost 6 bases and 1 base respectively, with 9 bases between them. DNA of the CDR3: TGTGCCAGCAGAAGAGGGACCCAAGAGACCCAGTACTTC. Protein product: CASRRGTQETQYF.